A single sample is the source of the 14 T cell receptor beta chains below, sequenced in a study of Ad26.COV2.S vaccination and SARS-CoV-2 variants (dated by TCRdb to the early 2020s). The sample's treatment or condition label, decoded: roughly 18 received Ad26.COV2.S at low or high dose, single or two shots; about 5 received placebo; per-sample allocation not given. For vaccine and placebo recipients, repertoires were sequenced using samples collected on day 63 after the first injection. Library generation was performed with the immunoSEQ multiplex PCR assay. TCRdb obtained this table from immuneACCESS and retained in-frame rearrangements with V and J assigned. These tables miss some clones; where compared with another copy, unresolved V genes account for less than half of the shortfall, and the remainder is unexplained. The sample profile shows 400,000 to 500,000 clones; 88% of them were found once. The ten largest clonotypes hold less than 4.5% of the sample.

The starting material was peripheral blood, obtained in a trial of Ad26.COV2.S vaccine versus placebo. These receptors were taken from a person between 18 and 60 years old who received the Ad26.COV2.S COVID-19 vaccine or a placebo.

CDR3 sequence: CSVEDGGLRYGYTF. CDR3 bases: TGCAGCGTTGAAGATGGGGGACTGCGATATGGCTACACCTTC. The chain employs TRBV29-1 and TRBJ1-2; weak D call: TRBD1 (5 bases). The CDR3 sequence is 14 residues long. The germline V gene encodes CDR1 SQVTM and CDR2 ANQGSEA. Deletions cut 0 bases from V and 5 bases from J, with 13 bases between.

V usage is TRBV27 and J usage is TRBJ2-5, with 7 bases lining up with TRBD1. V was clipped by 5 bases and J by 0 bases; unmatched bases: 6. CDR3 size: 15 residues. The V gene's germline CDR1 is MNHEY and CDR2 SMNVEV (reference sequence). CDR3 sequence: CASSLTGFYQETQYF. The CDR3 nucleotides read TGTGCCAGCAGTCTGACAGGGTTCTACCAAGAGACCCAGTACTTC.

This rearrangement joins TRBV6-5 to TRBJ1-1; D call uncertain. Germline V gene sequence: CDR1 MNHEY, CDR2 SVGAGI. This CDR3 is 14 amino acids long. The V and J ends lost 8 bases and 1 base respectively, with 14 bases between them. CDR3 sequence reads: CASFGVGGNTEAFF. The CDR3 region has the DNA TGTGCCAGCTTCGGGGTCGGTGGGAACACTGAAGCTTTCTTT.

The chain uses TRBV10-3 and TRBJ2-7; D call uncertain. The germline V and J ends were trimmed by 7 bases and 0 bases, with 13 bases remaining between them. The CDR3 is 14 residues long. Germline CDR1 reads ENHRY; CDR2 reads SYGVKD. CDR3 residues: CAIKSEPSSYEQYF. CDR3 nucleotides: TGTGCCATCAAGTCGGAACCCTCCTCCTACGAGCAGTACTTC.

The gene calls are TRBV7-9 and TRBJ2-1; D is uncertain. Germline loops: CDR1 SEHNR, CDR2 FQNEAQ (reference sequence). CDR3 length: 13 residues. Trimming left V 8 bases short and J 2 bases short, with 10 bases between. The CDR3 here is CASALPTYNEQFF. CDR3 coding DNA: TGTGCCAGCGCCCTCCCCACCTACAATGAGCAGTTCTTC.

This CDR3 is CAWSVHEKLFF. The CDR3 coding sequence is TGTGCCTGGAGTGTACATGAAAAACTGTTTTTT. The chain joins TRBV30 to TRBJ1-4; D is unresolved. Trimming removed 0 bases at V and 6 bases at J, with 2 bases between. The CDR3 totals 11 residues. The germline gives CDR1 GTSNPN, CDR2 SVGIG (reference sequence).

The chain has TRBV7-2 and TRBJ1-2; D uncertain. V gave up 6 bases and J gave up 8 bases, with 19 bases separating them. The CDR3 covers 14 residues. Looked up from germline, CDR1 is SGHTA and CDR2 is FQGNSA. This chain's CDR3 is CASRSGRWPEGYTF. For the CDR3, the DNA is TGTGCCAGCAGGTCAGGACGATGGCCGGAAGGCTACACCTTC.

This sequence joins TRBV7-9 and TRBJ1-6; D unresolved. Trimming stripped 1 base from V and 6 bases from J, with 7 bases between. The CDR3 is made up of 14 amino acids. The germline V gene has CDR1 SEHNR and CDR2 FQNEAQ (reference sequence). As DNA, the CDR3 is TGTGCCAGCAGCTTAGGAGGGATTAATTCACCCCTCCACTTT. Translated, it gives CASSLGGINSPLHF.

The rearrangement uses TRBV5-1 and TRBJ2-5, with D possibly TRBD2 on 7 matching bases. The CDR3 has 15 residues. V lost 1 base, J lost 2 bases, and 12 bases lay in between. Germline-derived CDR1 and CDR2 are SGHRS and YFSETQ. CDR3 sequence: CASSLRGGIQETQYF. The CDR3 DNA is TGCGCCAGCAGCTTGAGGGGGGGAATTCAAGAGACCCAGTACTTC.

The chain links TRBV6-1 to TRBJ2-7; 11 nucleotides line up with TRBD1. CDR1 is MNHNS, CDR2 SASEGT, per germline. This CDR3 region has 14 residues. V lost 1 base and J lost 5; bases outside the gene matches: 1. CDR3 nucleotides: TGTGCCAGCAGTGAAGAGGGACAGGGGGACGAGCAGTACTTC. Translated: CASSEEGQGDEQYF.

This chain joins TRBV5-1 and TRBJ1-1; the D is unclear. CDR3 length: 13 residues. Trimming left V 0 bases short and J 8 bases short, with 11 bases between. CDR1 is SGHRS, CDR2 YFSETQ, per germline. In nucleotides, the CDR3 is TGCGCCAGCAGCTTGGACGCCAGTTTCGAAGCTTTCTTT. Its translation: CASSLDASFEAFF.

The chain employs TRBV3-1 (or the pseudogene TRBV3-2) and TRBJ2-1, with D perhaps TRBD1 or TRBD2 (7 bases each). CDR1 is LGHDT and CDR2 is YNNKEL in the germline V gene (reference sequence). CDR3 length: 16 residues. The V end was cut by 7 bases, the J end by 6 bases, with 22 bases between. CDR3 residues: CASNHSAGGARNEQFF. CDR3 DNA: TGTGCCAGCAACCACTCTGCAGGGGGGGCCCGCAATGAGCAGTTCTTC.

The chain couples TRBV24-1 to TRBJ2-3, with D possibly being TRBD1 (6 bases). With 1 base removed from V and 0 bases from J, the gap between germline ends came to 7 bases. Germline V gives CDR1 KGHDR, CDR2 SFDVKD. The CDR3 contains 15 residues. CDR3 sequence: CATSDFGQSTDTQYF. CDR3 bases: TGTGCCACCAGTGATTTCGGACAGAGCACAGATACGCAGTATTTT.

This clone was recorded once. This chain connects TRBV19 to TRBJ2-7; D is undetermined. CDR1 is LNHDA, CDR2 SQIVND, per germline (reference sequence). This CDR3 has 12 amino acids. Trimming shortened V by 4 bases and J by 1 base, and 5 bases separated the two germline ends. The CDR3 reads CASSSRSYEQYF. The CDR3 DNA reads TGTGCCAGTAGTAGCCGGTCCTACGAGCAGTACTTC.